A selection of T cell receptor beta chains follows, all from one sample in a study of PD-L1 blockade in urothelial cancer. This table comes from immunoSEQ multiplex PCR, and its TCRdb copy is limited to in-frame clones, with some not included. This table has roughly 25,000 clones, roughly 84% appearing once. Sample: PBMCs, taken around atezolizumab (anti-PD-L1) treatment. These receptors were taken from a man aged 65-85 years with urothelial cancer. The CDR3 runs from the conserved cysteine through the conserved F or W. The order of the fields is CDR3 length, clone size, V gene, J gene, D gene, CDR3 protein, CDR3 DNA. A D gene is named only where the DNA matches it firmly. Size is omitted from some rows. Given values are once, few, many or a class for expanded clones.

>14|-|TRBV6-5|TRBJ2-7|-
CASSSGFHSYEQYF
TGTGCCAGCAGTAGCGGGTTCCACTCCTATGAGCAGTACTTC
>13|-|TRBV6-6|TRBJ1-5|-
CASSTGSNQPQHF
TGTGCCAGCAGTACGGGGAGCAATCAGCCCCAGCATTTT
>15|once|TRBV11-3|TRBJ2-3|TRBD2
CASSFRTSLVDTQYF
TGTGCCAGCAGCTTCCGGACTAGCCTGGTAGATACGCAGTATTTT
>16|-|TRBV7-2|TRBJ1-5|-
CASSLAGAGVNQPQHF
TGTGCCAGCAGCTTAGCGGGGGCGGGGGTCAATCAGCCCCAGCATTTT
>14|-|TRBV9|TRBJ2-5|-
CASSVGSGRETQYF
TGTGCCAGCAGCGTAGGATCAGGTCGAGAGACCCAGTACTTC
>16|-|TRBV7-2|TRBJ2-5|-
CASSLGGVRRLETQYF
TGTGCCAGCAGCTTAGGCGGGGTGCGGAGGTTGGAGACCCAGTACTTC
>16|-|TRBV15|TRBJ2-2|-
CATSRVRTSNTGELFF
TGTGCCACCAGCAGAGTACGGACTTCGAACACCGGGGAGCTGTTTTTT
>15|-|TRBV9|TRBJ2-7|-
CASSVGSGSSYEQYF
TGTGCCAGCAGCGTAGGTAGCGGCAGCTCCTACGAGCAGTACTTC
>15|-|TRBV4-2|TRBJ2-7|-
CASSQGNSLSYEQYF
TGTGCCAGCAGCCAAGGGAATAGCTTGTCCTACGAGCAGTACTTC
>16|-|TRBV7-9|TRBJ2-1|TRBD2
CASSLATGRLGNEQFF
TGTGCCAGCAGCTTAGCGACCGGGAGGCTCGGCAATGAGCAGTTCTTC
>13|-|TRBV28|TRBJ1-1|-
CASSLGRVTEAFF
TGTGCCAGCAGTTTAGGCAGGGTTACTGAAGCTTTCTTT
>16|once|TRBV4-3|TRBJ2-3|TRBD2
CASSQEAGGYVDTQYF
TGCGCCAGCAGCCAAGAAGCGGGAGGGTATGTCGATACGCAGTATTTT
>14|once|TRBV18|TRBJ2-5|-
CASSPRANQETQYF
TGTGCCAGCTCACCCAGGGCCAACCAAGAGACCCAGTACTTC
>14|-|TRBV7-6|TRBJ2-7|TRBD1
CASSLGTGNYEQYF
TGTGCCAGCAGCTTAGGGACAGGGAACTACGAGCAGTACTTC
>13|-|TRBV9|TRBJ2-1|TRBD2
CASNSGGYNEQFF
TGTGCCAGCAACAGCGGGGGGTACAATGAGCAGTTCTTC
>16|-|TRBV5-8|TRBJ2-3|-
CASSLAGELSTDTQYF
TGTGCCAGCAGCTTGGCGGGGGAATTGAGCACAGATACGCAGTATTTT
>15|-|TRBV7-3|TRBJ2-3|-
CASSAAAASTDTQYF
TGTGCCAGCAGCGCGGCTGCGGCTAGCACAGATACGCAGTATTTT
>13|-|TRBV4-1|TRBJ2-7|-
CASSQESRYEQYF
TGCGCCAGCAGTCAAGAGAGCCGATACGAGCAGTACTTC
>17|-|TRBV27|TRBJ1-5|-
CASSLSGGEGGNQPQHF
TGTGCCAGCAGTTTATCGGGAGGAGAAGGGGGCAATCAGCCCCAGCATTTT
>13|-|TRBV28|TRBJ2-7|-
CASSLSRQVEQYF
TGTGCCAGCAGTTTATCACGGCAGGTCGAGCAGTACTTC
>15|-|TRBV19|TRBJ2-6|-
CASSQEDSGANVLTF
TGTGCCAGTAGCCAGGAGGACTCTGGGGCCAACGTCCTGACTTTC